A selection of T cell receptor beta chains follows, all from one sample in a study of blood T cell repertoires in COVID-19. Profiled with immunoSEQ multiplex PCR; TCRdb holds only in-frame clones, not every one. The sample records 100,000 to 150,000 clones, around 85% being singletons. Sequencing was carried out using peripheral blood. These receptors all stem from a man aged 60 to 69 with acute or convalescent COVID-19. The CDR3 runs from the conserved cysteine through the conserved F or W. Each record gives: V gene, D gene, J gene, clone size, CDR3 length, CDR3 DNA, CDR3 protein. The D gene is left open where the match is weak. A row's size may be missing; if present it is once, few, many or a size class.

>TRBV6-6|.|TRBJ1-5|.|14
TGTGCCAGCAGTTACTCCCAGGGGTATCAGCCCCAGCATTTT
CASSYSQGYQPQHF
>TRBV5-5|TRBD2|TRBJ2-7|.|17
TGTGCCAGCAGCTTGCGGGAGCTAGCGGGAGGGACCTACGAGCAGTACTTC
CASSLRELAGGTYEQYF
>TRBV24-1|TRBD1|TRBJ2-5|.|16
TGTGCCACCAGTGACCTGGGACAGGGGGACAGGGAGACCCAGTACTTC
CATSDLGQGDRETQYF
>TRBV30|TRBD2|TRBJ2-7|.|15
TGTGCCTGGAGCCCGGGACTAGCGGGAGCCTACGAGCAGTACTTC
CAWSPGLAGAYEQYF
>TRBV7-9|TRBD2|TRBJ2-5|.|13
TGTGCCAGCTCTCCTTCGGGGGGAGAGACCCAGTACTTC
CASSPSGGETQYF
>TRBV4-1|.|TRBJ2-1|few|15
TGCGCCAGCAGCCCAAGCACTGGTCTAATAAGCCGAGAGTTCTTC
CASSPSTGLISREFF
>TRBV9|.|TRBJ2-5|.|14
TGTGCCAGCAGCCGAGGGGGCGCGGGGGAGACCCAGTACTTC
CASSRGGAGETQYF
>TRBV6-1|.|TRBJ2-1|.|11
TGTGCCAGCAGTGAATTAGGGGCCCAGTTCTTC
CASSELGAQFF
>TRBV5-1|TRBD1|TRBJ2-2|.|16
TGCGCCAGCAGCCGAGACAGGGCAGCGACCACCGGGGAGCTGTTTTTT
CASSRDRAATTGELFF
>TRBV29-1|TRBD2|TRBJ2-7|.|13
TGCAGCGTTCGCTTCGGCGGGAGGAGTGAGCAGTACTTC
CSVRFGGRSEQYF
>TRBV5-6|TRBD2|TRBJ2-7|.|13
TGTGCCAGCAGCCCGGGACTATCCTACGAGCAGTACTTC
CASSPGLSYEQYF
>TRBV11-3|TRBD1|TRBJ2-1|.|15
TGTGCCAGCAGCTTACGGACAGGGGGTGGGGATGAGCAGTTCTTC
CASSLRTGGGDEQFF
>TRBV28|.|TRBJ1-2|once|14
TGTGCCAGCAGTCCCTCCGGGACAAACTATGGCTACACCTTC
CASSPSGTNYGYTF
>TRBV7-3|TRBD1|TRBJ1-2|.|12
TGTGCCAGCAGCTTAAGACAGGGAAGCTACACCTTC
CASSLRQGSYTF
>TRBV7-9|TRBD2|TRBJ2-1|.|14
TGTGCCAGCAGCTTAAGCGGGAGGGCGAATGAGCAGTTCTTC
CASSLSGRANEQFF
>TRBV30|.|TRBJ1-3|.|12
TGTGCCGCTCGGGTTGTTGCCAACACCATATATTTT
CAARVVANTIYF
>TRBV4-3|.|TRBJ2-7|.|13
TGCGCCAGCAGCCAAGATAGCGGTCTGGAGCAGTACTTC
CASSQDSGLEQYF
>TRBV9|TRBD1|TRBJ2-2|few|15
TGTGCCAGCAGCGTCGGACAGGGGGCGACCGGGGAGCTGTTTTTT
CASSVGQGATGELFF
>TRBV7-2|TRBD2|TRBJ2-1|.|14
TGTGCCAGCAGCTTAGAGACTAGCGGCAATGAGCAGTTCTTC
CASSLETSGNEQFF
>TRBV5-5|.|TRBJ1-1|.|15
TGTGCCAGCAGCTTGATGGCATCCGGCGGGGCTGAAGCTTTCTTT
CASSLMASGGAEAFF
>TRBV14|TRBD1|TRBJ2-7|few|13
TGTGCCAGCAGCCGATTCGACAGGGGCGAGCAGTACTTC
CASSRFDRGEQYF
>TRBV19|TRBD1|TRBJ1-5|once|15
TGTGCCAGTAGTATGGTGGGACAGGGACGTCAGCCCCAGCATTTT
CASSMVGQGRQPQHF
>TRBV3-1/TRBV3-2|TRBD1|TRBJ2-7|.|16
TGTGCCAGCAGCCAGGAGGGACAGGGTAGCGGATACGAGCAGTACTTC
CASSQEGQGSGYEQYF
>TRBV11-2|TRBD2|TRBJ2-7|.|13
TGTGCCAGCAGCCGGGGGGAAGCGTACGAGCAGTACTTC
CASSRGEAYEQYF
>TRBV10-1|.|TRBJ1-4|.|16
TGCGCCAGCAGTAGAAGTCAACAAGTTTCATGTGAAAAACTGTTTTTT
CASSRSQQVSCEKLFF
>TRBV5-1|.|TRBJ1-1|.|14
TGCGCCAGCAGCGTCGGGACACAGGGTACTGAAGCTTTCTTT
CASSVGTQGTEAFF
>TRBV3-1/TRBV3-2|TRBD2|TRBJ2-3|.|16
TGTGCCAGCAGCCTTTTTCTAGCGGGAGGAGGAGATACGCAGTATTTT
CASSLFLAGGGDTQYF
>TRBV6-5|.|TRBJ2-7|.|13
TGTGCCAGCAGTTACCAGCGGAACTACGAGCAGTACTTC
CASSYQRNYEQYF
>TRBV23-1|.|TRBJ2-7|once|13
TGCGCCAGCAGCCGGCGGGCCGCTTACGAGCAGTACTTC
CASSRRAAYEQYF
>TRBV7-6|.|TRBJ2-7|few|14
TGTGCCAGCAGCTTAGTCGGCGGCTCCTACGAGCAGTACTTC
CASSLVGGSYEQYF
>TRBV19|.|TRBJ1-5|.|14
TGTGCCGCCCGAGCCAGGGCTAGCAATCAGCCCCAGCATTTT
CAARARASNQPQHF
>TRBV7-2|TRBD2|TRBJ2-1|.|15
TGTGCCAGCAGCGAACTAGCGGGACCATACAATGAGCAGTTCTTC
CASSELAGPYNEQFF
>TRBV11-2|TRBD2|TRBJ2-1|.|15
TGTGCCAGCGGCCGTTGGGGTAGCGGGAGCGATGAGCAGTTCTTC
CASGRWGSGSDEQFF